The table lists the clone carrying this T cell receptor (beta chain) with many counts. TCRdb ran MiXCR on the reads and lists one entry per CDR3 protein. This table holds about 98,000 distinct CDR3 sequences, 16% found once. This record comes from a study of T cell repertoires in cytomegalovirus infection. The CDR3 runs to 17 residues. Germline V lookup: CDR1 SGHTA, CDR2 FQGNSA. The V end lost 1 base, the J end lost 6 bases, and 21 bases lay between the germline ends. The chain combines TRBV7-2 with TRBJ1-1; D unclear. Sequenced input: PBMCs. The clonotype comes from a human donor in good health (CMV status not recorded). Some clones in this sample may be carry-over from other donors' samples. The CDR3, as DNA: TGTGCCAGCAGCTTAGGGCCGTCAAGGGATGGACTCCCTGAAGCTTTCTTT. It specifies CASSLGPSRDGLPEAFF.